The clone carrying this T cell receptor (beta chain) was found many times. Antigen unknown. Reasons for excluding patients were uncontrolled infection, other autoimmune disease, pregnancy or lactation. TCR beta CDR3 region amplification was performed from RNA transcripts. Using the HTBI primer set, a first-round RT-PCR was run on the TCR CDR3. Each CDR3 protein is one row after TCRdb ran MiXCR on the multiplex PCR reads. Among fewer than 350,000 distinct CDR3 sequences, over 12% were seen once, and the ten largest hold around 30%. In germline, CDR1 is SGHTA, CDR2 FQGTGA. Deletions cut 5 bases from V and 5 bases from J, with 12 bases between. This CDR3 is 13 amino acids long. This record comes from a study of T cells in Graves' hyperthyroidism and ophthalmopathy. Whole-study results and caveats: In the blood, most expanded thyroid clonotypes above 0.001 appeared as well.

This chain uses TRBV7-3 with TRBJ2-5; D is unresolved. What was sequenced was blood. The TCR was taken from a woman in her forties or fifties with Graves' hyperthyroidism that later progressed to Graves' ophthalmopathy. DNA for the CDR3: TGTGCCAGCAGCCTGCTGGTCTCCGAGACCCAGTACTTC. Amino acids: CASSLLVSETQYF.